This entry lists 5 T cell receptor beta chains sequenced from one sample in a study of cytotoxic CD8 clonotypes in ibrutinib-treated CLL. Generated by immunoSEQ multiplex PCR, the TCRdb table keeps only in-frame clones and is missing some. This table has more than 85,000 clones, 70% to 80% appearing once. The sample in question was PBMCs, obtained after 12 months of ibrutinib treatment. Source of these receptors: a human donor with chronic lymphocytic leukemia.

The chain employs TRBV20-1 and TRBJ2-3; D remains unclear. This CDR3 spans 10 amino acids. Looked up from germline, CDR1 is DFQATT and CDR2 is SNEGSKA (reference sequence). V lost 7 bases and J 10 bases, leaving 12 bases between the germline ends. The DNA of the CDR3 is TGCAGTGTGGACCGAGACCCGCAGTATTTT. It is translated as CSVDRDPQYF.

This clone was seen a few times. J is TRBJ1-4 and V is TRBV12-5; possibly TRBD1 for D (5 bases). Trimming removed 2 bases at V and 8 bases at J, with 12 bases between. CDR3 length: 14 residues. CDR1 is LGHNT and CDR2 is FRNRAP in the germline V gene. CDR3 in DNA: TGTGCTAGTGGTTTGTTTCAGGGACGAGAAAAACTGTTTTTT. Its protein product is CASGLFQGREKLFF.

This rearrangement joins TRBV2 to TRBJ1-3; D perhaps matches TRBD1 (6 bases). The CDR3 loop spans 16 amino acids. Germline V gene sequence: CDR1 SNHLY, CDR2 FYNNEI. The V end was cut by 6 bases, the J end by 0 bases, with 15 bases between. In DNA, the CDR3 is TGTGCCAGCAGGGGGGAACAGGGAATCTCTGGAAACACCATATATTTT. Its protein product is CASRGEQGISGNTIYF.

V gene TRBV7-2 combines with J gene TRBJ1-5, with a weak D call TRBD1 (6 bases). V lost 2 bases and J lost 10, with 15 bases in between. The CDR3 spans 14 residues. CDR1 and CDR2 from the germline V gene are SGHTA and FQGNSA. CDR3 sequence: CASSLMGGLEPQHF. DNA for the CDR3: TGTGCCAGCAGCTTAATGGGGGGCCTAGAACCCCAGCATTTT.

J is TRBJ1-1 and V is TRBV5-1; the match to TRBD1 covers 8 bases. This CDR3 region has 15 residues. The germline CDR1 and CDR2 sequences are SGHRS and YFSETQ. After removal of 0 bases from V and 5 bases from J, the junction contained 6 bases not matched to a gene. CDR3 DNA sequence: TGCGCCAGCAGCTTGGACAGGGGGAGTGGAACTGAAGCTTTCTTT. This sequence encodes CASSLDRGSGTEAFF.